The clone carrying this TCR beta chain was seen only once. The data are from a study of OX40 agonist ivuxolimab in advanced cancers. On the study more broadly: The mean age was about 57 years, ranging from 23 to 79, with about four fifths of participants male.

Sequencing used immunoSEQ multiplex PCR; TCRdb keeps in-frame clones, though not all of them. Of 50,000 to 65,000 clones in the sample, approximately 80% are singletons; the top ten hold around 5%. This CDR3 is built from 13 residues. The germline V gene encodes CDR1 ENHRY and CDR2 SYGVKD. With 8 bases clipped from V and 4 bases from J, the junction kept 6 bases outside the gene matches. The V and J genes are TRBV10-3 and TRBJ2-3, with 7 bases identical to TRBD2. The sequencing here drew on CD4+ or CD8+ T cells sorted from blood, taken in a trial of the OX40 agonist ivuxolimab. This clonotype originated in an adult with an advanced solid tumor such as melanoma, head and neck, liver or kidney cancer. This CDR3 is CAIQAGLADTQYF. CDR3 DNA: TGTGCCATCCAAGCGGGGTTGGCAGATACGCAGTATTTT.